This TCR beta chain was captured in a study of blood T cell repertoires in COVID-19. Assay used: immunoSEQ multiplex PCR; TCRdb lists only in-frame clones, some missing. The sample has some 61,000 clones; 86% are singletons. The germline V gene encodes CDR1 SNHLY and CDR2 FYNNEI. The CDR3 totals 14 residues. V shed 4 bases and J 4 bases; nucleotides not matched to a gene: 5. Material: peripheral blood. This chain joins TRBV2 and TRBJ2-7; TRBD2 aligns across 9 bases. The sequence came from a man aged 25 to 45 with acute or convalescent COVID-19. CDR3 sequence (DNA): TGTGCCAGCAGTGGCCCTAGCGGGAAGTACGAGCAGTACTTC. Protein product: CASSGPSGKYEQYF.